This TCR beta chain was found in a study of blood T cell repertoires in COVID-19. Background on the study: There were acute and convalescent COVID-19 samples, and they came from the United States, Italy and Spain.

Methods used by the authors: Reference gene primer amplification gave nucleated cell count estimates. Profiling relied on immunoSEQ multiplex PCR, and the TCRdb table lists in-frame clones only, not all of them. V and J calls and clone size are given by that table; D and trimming were obtained from the DNA. The sample consists of some 70,000 clones, around 87% of them appearing once. The CDR3 has 12 residues. Trimming left V 4 bases short and J 3 bases short, with 7 bases between. The germline CDR1 and CDR2 sequences are ENHRY and SYGVKD. This chain connects TRBV10-3 to TRBJ2-7; a weak D match, TRBD1 (5 bases). What was sequenced was peripheral blood. This TCR was sampled from a man aged 50-59 years with acute or convalescent COVID-19. The CDR3 loop reads CAISATVYEQYF. CDR3 sequence (DNA): TGTGCCATCAGTGCGACAGTCTACGAGCAGTACTTC.